This T cell receptor beta chain is from a study of T cell clones after liver transplantation. The protocol was immunoSEQ multiplex PCR, while the TCRdb copy is restricted to in-frame clones and leaves out a portion. The table lists some 59,000 clones, about 70% of them singletons. Germline V gene data show CDR1 as SGHRS and CDR2 as YFSETQ. This CDR3 region has 14 residues. V was trimmed by 0 bases and J by 9 bases, leaving 13 bases between them. Here the sequenced sample was CD4+ T cells from blood, taken before liver transplant. The receptor comes from a human donor who received a liver transplant. The rearrangement links TRBV5-1 to TRBJ2-1; no definite D call. CDR3 sequence (DNA): TGCGCCAGCAGCTTGGGCGACGAAGGCGGTGAGCAGTTCTTC. It translates to CASSLGDEGGEQFF.